The rows below give T cell receptor beta chains drawn from one sample of a study of T-cell memory formation after mild COVID-19. TCRdb ran MiXCR on the 5' RACE reads and lists one entry per CDR3 protein. In the table there are tens of thousands of distinct CDR3 sequences, about 8% of which are singletons. The sequenced sample consisted of PBMCs or a T cell subset sorted from them (not recorded which). These receptors were obtained from an adult woman who had mild COVID-19 (a few samples of this study predate the infection). Cell type and time point are not known. Both conserved end residues are part of each CDR3. Fields, in order: J gene, D gene, clone size, V gene, CDR3 DNA, CDR3 protein. D genes are given only for firm matches. Clone size appears in some rows only: once, few, many, or a class for an expanded clone.

>TRBJ1-2|TRBD1|many|TRBV15
TGTGCCACCAGCTTCTCAACCGGGACAGGTGGCTACACCTTC
CATSFSTGTGGYTF
>TRBJ2-3|NA|many|TRBV20-1
TGCAGTGCTTTAGCGGGACAGCCCCTAGATACGCAGTATTTT
CSALAGQPLDTQYF
>TRBJ2-5|TRBD2|many|TRBV5-1
TGCGCCAGCAGCCCGTCTTTGCGGGAGGAGACCCAGTACTTC
CASSPSLREETQYF
>TRBJ2-2|NA|NA|TRBV14
TGTGCCAGCAGCCACCTGAGCCCCCTAGCGTTCGGTCCCGGGGAGCTGTTTTTT
CASSHLSPLAFGPGELFF
>TRBJ1-2|NA|many|TRBV7-9
TGTGCCAGCAGCAACGGCCAGGGAGTATATGGCTACACCTTC
CASSNGQGVYGYTF
>TRBJ2-1|TRBD1|NA|TRBV6-5
TGTGCCAGCAGTGTTTCACAGGGGAATTCCTACAATGAGCAGTTCTTC
CASSVSQGNSYNEQFF
>TRBJ2-5|TRBD2|many|TRBV7-2
TGTGCCAGCAGCTTTATCCGGACTAGCGGGACGGAGACCCAGTACTTC
CASSFIRTSGTETQYF
>TRBJ2-5|TRBD2|many|TRBV6-6
TGTGCCAGCAGCATCACCCTAGCGGGGGGGCGAGAGACCCAGTACTTC
CASSITLAGGRETQYF
>TRBJ2-1|TRBD2|NA|TRBV5-1
TGCGCCAGCAGCCCTAGGACTAGTCAGGATAGGAATGAGCAGTTCTTC
CASSPRTSQDRNEQFF
>TRBJ1-1|TRBD1|many|TRBV6-5
TGTGCCAGCAGTGAAAAGGGACAGCCGAACACTGAAGCTTTCTTT
CASSEKGQPNTEAFF